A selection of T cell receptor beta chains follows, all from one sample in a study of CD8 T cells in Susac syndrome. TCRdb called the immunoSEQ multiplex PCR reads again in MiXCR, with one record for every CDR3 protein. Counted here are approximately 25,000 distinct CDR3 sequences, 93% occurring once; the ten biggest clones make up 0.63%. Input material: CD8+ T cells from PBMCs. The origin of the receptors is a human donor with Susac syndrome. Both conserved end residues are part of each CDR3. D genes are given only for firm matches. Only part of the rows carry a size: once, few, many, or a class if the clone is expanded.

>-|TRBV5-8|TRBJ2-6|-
CASSPWSRAGANVLTF
TGTGCCAGCAGCCCCTGGTCCAGGGCTGGGGCCAACGTCCTGACTTTC
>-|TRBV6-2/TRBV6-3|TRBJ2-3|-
CASSYFQGGADTQYF
TGTGCCAGCAGTTACTTCCAGGGAGGAGCAGATACGCAGTATTTT
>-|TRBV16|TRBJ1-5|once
CASSQFGGNQPQHF
TGTGCCAGCAGCCAATTTGGGGGCAATCAGCCCCAGCATTTT
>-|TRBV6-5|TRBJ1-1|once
CASSDDTGGVEAFF
TGTGCCAGCAGTGACGACACGGGCGGTGTTGAAGCTTTCTTT
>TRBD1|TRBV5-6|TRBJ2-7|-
CASSLLDRGEYF
TGTGCCAGCAGCCTGCTGGACAGGGGGGAGTACTTC
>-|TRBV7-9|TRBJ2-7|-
CASSSSSTRGREQYF
TGTGCCAGCAGTTCTAGCTCCACGAGAGGAAGGGAGCAGTACTTC
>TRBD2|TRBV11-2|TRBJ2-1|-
CAIHPGLAGSDSYNEQFF
TGTGCCATCCACCCGGGACTAGCGGGGTCCGACTCCTACAATGAGCAGTTCTTC
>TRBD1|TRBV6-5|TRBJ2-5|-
CASSPGQGKETQYF
TGTGCCAGCAGCCCGGGACAGGGAAAAGAGACCCAGTACTTC
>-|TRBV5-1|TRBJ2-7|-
CASSLAGANYEQYF
TGCGCCAGCAGCTTGGCAGGGGCGAACTACGAGCAGTACTTC
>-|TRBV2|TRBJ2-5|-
CASSALDLQETQYF
TGTGCCAGCAGTGCCCTGGACCTCCAAGAGACCCAGTACTTC
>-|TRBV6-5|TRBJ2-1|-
CASSLGGFGEQFF
TGTGCCAGCAGCCTGGGAGGCTTCGGTGAGCAGTTCTTC
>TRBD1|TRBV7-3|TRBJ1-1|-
CASSLGTGAYTEAFF
TGTGCCAGCAGCTTAGGGACAGGGGCGTACACTGAAGCTTTCTTT
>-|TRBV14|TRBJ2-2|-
CASSQDLQGWGTGELFF
TGTGCCAGCAGCCAAGATTTACAGGGATGGGGCACCGGGGAGCTGTTTTTT
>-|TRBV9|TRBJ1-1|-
CASSAPMNTEAFF
TGTGCCAGCAGCGCTCCAATGAACACTGAAGCTTTCTTT
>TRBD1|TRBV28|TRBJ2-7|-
CASTHDPGTGSYEQYF
TGTGCCAGCACCCATGATCCCGGGACAGGCTCCTACGAGCAGTACTTC
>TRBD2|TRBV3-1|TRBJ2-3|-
CASSQEPLAASTDTQYF
TGTGCCAGCAGCCAAGAGCCGCTAGCGGCTAGCACAGATACGCAGTATTTT
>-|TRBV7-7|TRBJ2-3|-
CASSQEGLTDTQYF
TGTGCTAGCAGCCAAGAGGGGCTCACAGATACGCAGTATTTT
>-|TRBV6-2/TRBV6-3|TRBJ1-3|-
CASSYRDSGNTIYF
TGTGCCAGCAGTTACCGGGACTCTGGAAACACCATATATTTT
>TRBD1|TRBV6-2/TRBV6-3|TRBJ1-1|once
CASSYPGTGGLEAFF
TGTGCCAGCAGTTACCCCGGGACAGGGGGACTTGAAGCTTTCTTT
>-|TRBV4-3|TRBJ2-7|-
CASSQDGAGTYEQYF
TGCGCCAGCAGCCAAGATGGGGCCGGCACCTACGAGCAGTACTTC
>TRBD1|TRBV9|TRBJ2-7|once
CASSPWTGSSYEQYF
TGTGCCAGCAGCCCCTGGACAGGGAGCTCCTACGAGCAGTACTTC
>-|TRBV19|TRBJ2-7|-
CASNPGGGASYEQYF
TGTGCCAGTAACCCAGGAGGGGGCGCGTCCTACGAGCAGTACTTC
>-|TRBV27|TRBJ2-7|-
CASSLGARGPQGGYEQYF
TGTGCCAGCAGTTTGGGCGCCAGGGGACCCCAGGGGGGGTACGAGCAGTACTTC
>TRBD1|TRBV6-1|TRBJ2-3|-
CASSTGQRSTDTQYF
TGTGCCAGCAGCACGGGACAGCGGAGCACAGATACGCAGTATTTT